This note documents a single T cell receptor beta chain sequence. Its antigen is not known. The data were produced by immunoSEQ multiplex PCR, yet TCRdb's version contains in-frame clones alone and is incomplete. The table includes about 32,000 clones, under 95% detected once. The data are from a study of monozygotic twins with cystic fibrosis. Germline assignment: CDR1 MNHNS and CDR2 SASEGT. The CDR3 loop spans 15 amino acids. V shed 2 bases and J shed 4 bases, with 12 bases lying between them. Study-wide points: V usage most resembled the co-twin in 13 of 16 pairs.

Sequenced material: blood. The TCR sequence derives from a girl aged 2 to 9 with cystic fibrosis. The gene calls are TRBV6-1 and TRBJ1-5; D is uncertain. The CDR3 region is CASSERDWKNQPQHF. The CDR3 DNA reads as TGTGCCAGCAGTGAAAGGGATTGGAAAAATCAGCCCCAGCATTTT.